Below, 13 T cell receptor beta chains from the same sample are listed, as sequenced in a study of shared clonotypes between healthy human individuals. Repertoires were generated with immunoSEQ multiplex PCR, while TCRdb's copy carries only in-frame clones and drops some. The sample consists of some 580,000 clones, about 97% of them appearing once. Sequencing was carried out using naive CD4+ T cells sorted from blood. The subset denotes: CD45RA+ positively selected. The receptors here all came from a woman aged 30 to 39 in good health.

The genes are TRBV10-1 and TRBJ2-1, with 7 bases aligning to TRBD2. Unmatched junction bases numbered 8, after V lost 3 bases and J lost 3 bases. This CDR3 contains 16 residues. Per the germline V gene, CDR1 is WNHNN and CDR2 is SYGVQD (reference sequence). The CDR3 nucleotides read TGCGCCAGCAGTGATCAGAGCGGGACTGTCTACAATGAGCAGTTCTTC. Amino acid sequence: CASSDQSGTVYNEQFF.

V gene TRBV28 combines with J gene TRBJ1-6; possible D gene TRBD1, 5 bases. Germline V gene sequence: CDR1 MDHEN, CDR2 SYDVKM. This CDR3 is 12 amino acids long. The germline V and J ends were trimmed by 6 bases and 9 bases, with 9 bases remaining between them. CDR3 loop: CASSLGGSPLHF. For the CDR3, the DNA is TGTGCCAGCAGCCTCGGGGGTTCACCCCTCCACTTT.

This chain's CDR3 is CASRAGAPYNEQFF. The CDR3 DNA reads as TGCGCCAGCAGAGCGGGAGCTCCCTACAATGAGCAGTTCTTC. The chain links TRBV4-1 to TRBJ2-1; 8 bases agree with TRBD2. After removal of 6 bases from V and 2 bases from J, the junction contained 3 bases not matched to a gene. The CDR3 extends over 14 amino acids. CDR1 and CDR2 (germline): MGHRA, YSYEKL.

The chain combines TRBV6-1 with TRBJ2-7; D assignment may be TRBD1 or TRBD2 (5 bases each). Trimming pared 8 bases from V and 6 bases from J, leaving 14 bases between. This CDR3 has 12 residues. CDR1 is MNHNS, CDR2 SASEGT, per germline. CDR3 residues: CASLGYGGEQYF. The CDR3 DNA reads TGTGCCAGCCTAGGATATGGGGGCGAGCAGTACTTC.

This chain connects TRBV5-1 to TRBJ2-1, with 10 bases lining up with TRBD2. Germline values: CDR1 SGHRS, CDR2 YFSETQ. With 0 bases clipped from V and 9 bases from J, the junction kept 15 bases outside the gene matches. CDR3 length: 18 amino acids. The CDR3 region has the DNA TGCGCCAGCAGCTTGGCCACCCTTCTAACTAGCGGGAAGGGTGAGCAGTTCTTC. Residues: CASSLATLLTSGKGEQFF.

In DNA form, the CDR3 reads TGTGCCAGCAGTCGGGTCCAGGACACAGATACGCAGTATTTT. It encodes CASSRVQDTDTQYF. V gene TRBV6-5 combines with J gene TRBJ2-3; D not resolved. Germline lookup yields CDR1 MNHEY and CDR2 SVGAGI. This CDR3 comprises 14 residues. V was shortened by 5 bases and J by 2 bases, with 11 bases between the two germline ends.

The V gene is TRBV6-5, the J gene TRBJ1-2; D gene uncertain. The V end lost 2 bases, the J end lost 4 bases, and 14 bases lay between the germline ends. CDR1 and CDR2 from the germline V gene are MNHEY and SVGAGI. CDR3 length: 15 amino acids. CDR3 loop: CASSYDRDNGYGYTF. CDR3 DNA: TGTGCCAGCAGTTACGATAGGGATAACGGCTATGGCTACACCTTC.

The chain joins TRBV27 to TRBJ2-3; 10 nucleotides align to TRBD2. Trimming removed 4 bases from V and 4 bases from J; junction bases left unmatched: 8. The germline V gene encodes CDR1 MNHEY and CDR2 SMNVEV (reference sequence). The CDR3 consists of 16 residues. The CDR3 DNA reads TGTGCCAGCAGTTCTCGAAGCGGGGGGGGCCCAGATACGCAGTATTTT. Encoded protein: CASSSRSGGGPDTQYF.

V gene TRBV27 combines with J gene TRBJ2-5; 7 bases align to TRBD2. The germline V gene encodes CDR1 MNHEY and CDR2 SMNVEV (reference sequence). The CDR3 is 16 residues long. V gave up 3 bases and J gave up 4 bases; unmatched junction bases: 11. The CDR3 coding sequence is TGTGCCAGCAGTTTCCTCCGGCCATCGGGGGGAGAGACCCAGTACTTC. This encodes CASSFLRPSGGETQYF.

Of note for this clone: One end of the junction varies from germline; a read error may be responsible. CDR3 DNA sequence: TGTGCCATCAGTGAGTCGGCAGGGTCTTCGAACACCGGGGAGCTGTTTTTT. It translates to CAISESAGSSNTGELFF. The chain links TRBV6-1 to TRBJ2-2; weak D call: TRBD1 (5 bases). Per the germline V gene, CDR1 is MNHNS and CDR2 is SASEGT. The CDR3 is 17 residues long.

V gene TRBV13 combines with J gene TRBJ2-1; TRBD2 agrees at 7 bases. The V gene's germline CDR1 is PRHDT and CDR2 FYEKMQ (reference sequence). The V and J ends lost 5 bases and 2 bases, in that order; junction bases with no gene match: 12. This CDR3 has 17 residues. The chain's CDR3 is CASSLWRASGTYNEQFF. In DNA, the CDR3 is TGTGCCAGCAGCCTATGGAGGGCTAGCGGCACCTACAATGAGCAGTTCTTC.

The chain couples TRBV18 to TRBJ1-5, with 7 bases matching TRBD1. Trimming removed 6 bases from V and 7 bases from J; junction bases left unmatched: 12. The germline gives CDR1 KGHSH, CDR2 LQKENI. The CDR3 loop spans 15 amino acids. CDR3 nucleotide sequence: TGTGCCAGCTCGCTTACGGGACAGCTTAAGCAGCCCCAGCATTTT. Translated: CASSLTGQLKQPQHF.

V and J are TRBV19 and TRBJ1-1; possible D gene TRBD1, 6 bases. V was cut by 8 bases and J by 1 base, with 14 bases left in between. Germline CDR1 reads LNHDA; CDR2 reads SQIVND (reference sequence). The CDR3 covers 14 residues. The CDR3 loop is CASPKGGENTEAFF. The CDR3 region has the DNA TGTGCCAGTCCAAAAGGGGGGGAGAACACTGAAGCTTTCTTT.